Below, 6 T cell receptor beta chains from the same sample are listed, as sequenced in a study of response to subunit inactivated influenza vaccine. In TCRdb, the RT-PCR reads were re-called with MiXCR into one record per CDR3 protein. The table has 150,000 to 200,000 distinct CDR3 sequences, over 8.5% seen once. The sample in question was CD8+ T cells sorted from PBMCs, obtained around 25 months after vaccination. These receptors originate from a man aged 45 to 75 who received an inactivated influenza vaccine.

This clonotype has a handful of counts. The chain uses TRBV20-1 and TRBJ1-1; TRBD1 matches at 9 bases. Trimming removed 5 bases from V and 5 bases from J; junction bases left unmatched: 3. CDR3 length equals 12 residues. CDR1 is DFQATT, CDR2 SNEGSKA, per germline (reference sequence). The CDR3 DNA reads TGCAGTGCTCGGGACAGGGCGACTGAAGCTTTCTTT. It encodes CSARDRATEAFF.

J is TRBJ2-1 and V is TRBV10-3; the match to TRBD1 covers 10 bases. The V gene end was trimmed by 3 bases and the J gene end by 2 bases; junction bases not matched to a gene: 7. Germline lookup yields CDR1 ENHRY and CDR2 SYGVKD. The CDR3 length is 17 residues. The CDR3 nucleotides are TGTGCCATCAGTGATATCGGAGACAGGGGGCCCTACAATGAGCAGTTCTTC. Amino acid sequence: CAISDIGDRGPYNEQFF.

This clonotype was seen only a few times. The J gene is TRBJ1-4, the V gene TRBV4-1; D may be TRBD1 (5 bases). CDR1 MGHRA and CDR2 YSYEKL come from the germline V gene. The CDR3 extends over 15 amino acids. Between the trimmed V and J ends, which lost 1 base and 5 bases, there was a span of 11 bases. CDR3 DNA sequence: TGCGCCAGCAGCCAAGTCCGGGACCAAAATGAAAAACTGTTTTTT. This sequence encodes CASSQVRDQNEKLFF.

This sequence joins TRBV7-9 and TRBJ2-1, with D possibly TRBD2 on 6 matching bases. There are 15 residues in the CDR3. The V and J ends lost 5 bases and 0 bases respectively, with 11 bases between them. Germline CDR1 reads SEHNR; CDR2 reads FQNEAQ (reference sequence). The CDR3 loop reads CASSTGSISYNEQFF. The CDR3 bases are TGTGCCAGCAGCACCGGGAGTATCTCCTACAATGAGCAGTTCTTC.

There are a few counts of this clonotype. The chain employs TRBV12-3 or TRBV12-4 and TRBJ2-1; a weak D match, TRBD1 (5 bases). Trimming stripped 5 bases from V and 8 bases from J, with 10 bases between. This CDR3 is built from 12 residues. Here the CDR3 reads CASSLRADEQFF. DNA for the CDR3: TGTGCCAGCAGTCTCAGGGCGGATGAGCAGTTCTTC.

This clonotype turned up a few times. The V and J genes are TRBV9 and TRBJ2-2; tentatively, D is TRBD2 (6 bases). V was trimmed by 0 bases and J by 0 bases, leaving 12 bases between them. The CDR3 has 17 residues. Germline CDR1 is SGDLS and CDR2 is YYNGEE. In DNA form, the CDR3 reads TGTGCCAGCAGCGTAGATCGCTGGGGGGCGAACACCGGGGAGCTGTTTTTT. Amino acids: CASSVDRWGANTGELFF.